The 25 T cell receptor beta chains reported below all come from one sample, sequenced in a study of CD8 T cells in ankylosing spondylitis (dated by TCRdb to the late 2010s). Libraries were constructed by 5' RACE. The data were produced on an Illumina HiSeq 2500. TCRdb reran the public reads through fastp at Q25 and MiXCR, keeping productive beta chains. Rows with a matching CDR3 protein are joined into one entry that keeps the most common DNA and genes. Here the sample has more than 250,000 distinct CDR3 sequences; around 10% occur a single time. The top ten clones comprise 8% to 9.5% of the sample. The sequencing input was blood, either unsorted or a sorted T cell fraction (not recorded which). The receptor set was obtained from a female donor with ankylosing spondylitis or in good health (not recorded which).

This clonotype appeared a few times. The genes are TRBV6-1 and TRBJ2-7; 16 bases fit TRBD2. The CDR3 contains 19 residues. V lost 6 bases and J lost 0; bases outside the gene matches: 11. Germline V gives CDR1 MNHNS, CDR2 SASEGT. The DNA of the CDR3 is TGTGCCAGCAGCCAAGGGGGACTAGCGGGAGGGCGATACTCCTACGAGCAGTACTTC. Translated, it gives CASSQGGLAGGRYSYEQYF.

This clonotype was observed many times. J is TRBJ2-2 and V is TRBV4-3; D call uncertain. Trimming left V 5 bases short and J 1 base short, with 8 bases between. This CDR3 contains 14 residues. Germline CDR1 and CDR2: LGHNA and YSLEER. DNA for the CDR3: TGCGCCAGCAGCAAGTCGGGGAACACCGGGGAGCTGTTTTTT. Residues: CASSKSGNTGELFF.

Comments on this clonotype: A read error is possible here, since a much larger clone lies one base away. The rearrangement links TRBV30 to TRBJ1-1; D gene ambiguous. CDR3 length: 14 amino acids. V shed 5 bases and J shed 0 bases, with 13 bases lying between them. Germline CDR1 reads GTSNPN; CDR2 reads SVGIG (reference sequence). CDR3 DNA: TGTGCCTGGGGTAGGCCACCCATGAACACTGAAGCTTTCTTT. Its translation is CAWGRPPMNTEAFF.

This clonotype came up many times. The chain is built from TRBV14 and TRBJ2-5; a weak D match, TRBD2 (7 bases). Trimming left V 3 bases short and J 4 bases short, with 21 bases between. Germline assignment: CDR1 SGHDN and CDR2 FVKESK. The CDR3 length is 17 residues. The CDR3 sequence is CASSHSLLAGAGETQYF. CDR3 sequence (DNA): TGTGCCAGCAGCCATTCCCTCTTGGCGGGGGCGGGAGAGACCCAGTACTTC.

This clonotype was counted only a few times. The chain joins TRBV5-5 to TRBJ2-7, with D uncertain. The CDR3 spans 12 residues. In germline, CDR1 is SGHKS, CDR2 YYEKEE (reference sequence). Trimming took off 2 bases at V and 4 bases at J, with 7 bases between the two ends. CDR3 amino acids: CASSFKIYEQYF. The CDR3 DNA is TGTGCCAGCAGCTTTAAGATTTACGAGCAGTACTTC.

Many counts were recorded for this clonotype. The CDR3 region is CALGVGYGYTF. CDR3 nucleotides: TGTGCCCTCGGGGTTGGGTATGGCTACACCTTC. The chain employs TRBV10-3 and TRBJ1-2, with D uncertain. Germline V CDR1 and CDR2: ENHRY, SYGVKD. Deletions cut 11 bases from V and 5 bases from J, with 12 bases between. The CDR3 extends over 11 amino acids.

At least ten counts were recorded for this clonotype. This chain uses TRBV7-2 with TRBJ2-5, with a possible D match to TRBD2 (5 bases). Germline values: CDR1 SGHTA, CDR2 FQGNSA. The ends were cut back, 1 base at V and 2 bases at J, with 8 bases in the middle. The CDR3 loop spans 14 amino acids. The CDR3 sequence: CASSLVSGQETQYF. The CDR3 DNA follows: TGTGCCAGCAGCTTAGTCTCGGGACAAGAGACCCAGTACTTC.

This clonotype occurred many times. This sequence joins TRBV6-1 and TRBJ1-1; D is undetermined. This CDR3 is 13 amino acids long. Germline V gene sequence: CDR1 MNHNS, CDR2 SASEGT. V shed 8 bases and J shed 9 bases, with 19 bases lying between them. The CDR3 is CASRSGAQLKAFF. The CDR3 coding sequence is TGTGCCAGCCGATCCGGAGCACAGCTAAAAGCTTTCTTT.

V is TRBV20-1 and J is TRBJ1-2; 8 bases agree with TRBD1. Germline values: CDR1 DFQATT, CDR2 SNEGSKA (reference sequence). J lost 4 bases, V lost 5 bases, and 6 bases had no gene match. This CDR3 has 13 residues. CDR3 protein: CSAWDRLGYGYTF. The CDR3 coding sequence is TGCAGTGCTTGGGACAGGTTAGGCTATGGCTACACCTTC.

V and J are TRBV7-9 and TRBJ2-1; TRBD1 agrees at 8 bases. CDR3 size: 15 residues. The V gene end was trimmed by 3 bases and the J gene end by 2 bases; junction bases not matched to a gene: 3. Germline V gives CDR1 SEHNR, CDR2 FQNEAQ (reference sequence). The CDR3 DNA is TGTGCCAGCAGCTTGGACAGGGCCGCCTACAATGAGCAGTTCTTC. The encoded protein is CASSLDRAAYNEQFF.

This clonotype was recorded a few times. The rearrangement uses TRBV7-3 and TRBJ2-3; D is unclear. Trimming took 5 bases from V and 1 from J, leaving 16 bases between them. There are 16 residues in the CDR3. Germline CDR1 reads SGHTA; CDR2 reads FQGTGA. The chain's CDR3 is CASSLGWAAGTDTQYF. CDR3 coding DNA: TGTGCCAGCAGCCTCGGATGGGCGGCCGGCACAGATACGCAGTATTTT.

There are many counts of this clonotype. This rearrangement joins TRBV20-1 to TRBJ2-4; 13 bases match TRBD2. Looked up from germline, CDR1 is DFQATT and CDR2 is SNEGSKA (reference sequence). The CDR3 runs 18 residues. The J segment lost 0 bases and the V segment lost 5 bases, leaving 10 bases of the junction unmatched. The CDR3 DNA follows: TGCAGTGCTCCAAAGACTAGCGGGGGGAATCTAGCCAAAAACATTCAGTACTTC. Translated, it gives CSAPKTSGGNLAKNIQYF.

Only a few counts were recorded for this clonotype. The genes are TRBV29-1 and TRBJ2-3, with D perhaps matching TRBD2 (5 bases). The V end lost 0 bases, the J end lost 7 bases, and 20 bases lay between the germline ends. Germline loops: CDR1 SQVTM, CDR2 ANQGSEA. There are 16 residues in the CDR3. The CDR3 DNA follows: TGCAGCGTTGAAGACCTCCCGGAAGCGGCCTTCTATACGCAGTATTTT. Protein: CSVEDLPEAAFYTQYF.

This chain connects TRBV10-3 to TRBJ2-1; 9 bases are a match to TRBD1. CDR1 and CDR2 from the germline V gene are ENHRY and SYGVKD. CDR3 length equals 15 residues. Trimming cost V 6 bases and J 6 bases; bases outside gene matches: 9. CDR3 sequence: CAIRPGTGTGNEQFF. The CDR3 coding sequence is TGTGCCATCAGACCCGGGACAGGGACGGGCAATGAGCAGTTCTTC.

V gene TRBV28 combines with J gene TRBJ2-1; D is unclear. The germline V gene has CDR1 MDHEN and CDR2 SYDVKM. CDR3 length equals 12 residues. Trimming removed 8 bases from V and 9 bases from J, with 14 bases in between. Here the CDR3 reads CASSSPPLEQFF. In DNA, the CDR3 is TGTGCCAGCTCCTCGCCCCCCCTTGAGCAGTTCTTC.

This clonotype was found many times. V is TRBV7-3 and J is TRBJ2-1; 9 nucleotides line up with TRBD2. The CDR3 extends over 15 amino acids. Germline V gene data show CDR1 as SGHTA and CDR2 as FQGTGA. With V trimmed by 5 bases and J by 7 bases, 9 bases remained unmatched. The CDR3 nucleotides read TGTGCCAGCAGCCCAAGCCGCGGGGGGGCAAATGAGCAGTTCTTC. This encodes CASSPSRGGANEQFF.

V usage is TRBV29-1 and J usage is TRBJ1-2, with 7 bases matching TRBD1. V lost 6 bases and J lost 2; bases outside the gene matches: 15. This CDR3 spans 16 amino acids. The germline gives CDR1 SQVTM, CDR2 ANQGSEA. This CDR3 is CSVTTRGGQSNYGYTF. CDR3 coding DNA: TGCAGCGTGACGACTCGCGGGGGACAGTCCAACTATGGCTACACCTTC. Supplemented by reference TRBV29-1 and TRBJ1-2, the full variable domain reads SAVISQKPSRDICQRGTSLTIQCQVDSQVTMMFWYRQQPGQSLTLIATANQGSEATYESGFVIDKFPISRPNLTFSTLTVSNMSPEDSSIYLCSVTTRGGQSNYGYTFGSGTRLTVV.

This clonotype was observed many times. J is TRBJ2-5 and V is TRBV9; 8 positions match TRBD1. Trimming cost V 1 base and J 3 bases; bases outside gene matches: 8. Germline CDR1 SGDLS, CDR2 YYNGEE. The CDR3 loop spans 16 amino acids. CDR3 sequence reads: CASSVNAGQGKETQYF. CDR3 sequence (DNA): TGTGCCAGCAGCGTAAATGCCGGACAGGGAAAAGAGACCCAGTACTTC.

This clonotype was counted many times. V is TRBV5-1 and J is TRBJ1-6; no firm D call. V was pared by 0 bases and J by 1 base, with 11 bases between. CDR1 and CDR2 from the germline V gene are SGHRS and YFSETQ. The CDR3 runs 17 residues. The CDR3 here is CASSLVRERSYNSPLHF. Written as DNA, the CDR3 is TGCGCCAGCAGCTTGGTCCGGGAACGGTCCTATAATTCACCCCTCCACTTT. The entire variable domain, with the rest obtained from reference TRBV5-1 and TRBJ1-6, is as follows: KAGVTQTPRYLIKTRGQQVTLSCSPISGHRSVSWYQQTPGQGLQFLFEYFSETQRNKGNFPGRFSGRQFSNSRSEMNVSTLELGDSALYLCASSLVRERSYNSPLHFGNGTRLTVT.

This clonotype was seen repeatedly, ten times or more. The chain employs TRBV7-2 and TRBJ2-1; 13 bases are shared with TRBD2. Germline lookup yields CDR1 SGHTA and CDR2 FQGNSA. CDR3 length equals 15 residues. The J segment lost 9 bases and the V segment lost 5 bases, leaving 7 bases of the junction unmatched. CDR3 loop: CASSLTSGGLAEQFF. In DNA form, the CDR3 reads TGTGCCAGCAGCCTGACTAGCGGGGGGTTGGCTGAGCAGTTCTTC.

In this sample, this clonotype turned up a few times. The gene calls are TRBV5-1 and TRBJ2-5; D call uncertain. The V end lost 2 bases, the J end lost 7 bases, and 12 bases lay between the germline ends. In germline, CDR1 is SGHRS, CDR2 YFSETQ. The CDR3 spans 13 residues. The CDR3 nucleotides are TGCGCCAGCAGCTTTGATGCAGTAGGGACCCAGTACTTC. Translated, it gives CASSFDAVGTQYF.

There are many counts of this clonotype. The chain links TRBV12-3 or TRBV12-4 to TRBJ2-2, with D unresolved. V was shortened by 6 bases and J by 4 bases, with 12 bases between the two germline ends. This CDR3 comprises 14 residues. CDR3 sequence: CASRDGDVTGELFF. Here the CDR3 DNA reads TGTGCCAGCAGAGATGGGGATGTCACCGGGGAGCTGTTTTTT.

The sample holds many counts of this clonotype. CDR3 nucleotide sequence: TGTGCCAGCAGCCCCGCAGGGCGTATATCCGAGCAGTACTTC. Translating gives CASSPAGRISEQYF. This chain joins TRBV7-2 and TRBJ2-7; TRBD1 is a possible D gene (5 bases). The CDR3 covers 14 residues. The germline V and J ends were trimmed by 5 bases and 6 bases, with 17 bases remaining between them. Germline V CDR1 and CDR2: SGHTA, FQGNSA. The variable domain in full, with the rest retrieved from reference TRBV7-2 and TRBJ2-7, is GAGVSQSPSNKVTEKGKDVELRCDPISGHTALYWYRQSLGQGLEFLIYFQGNSAPDKSGLPSDRFSAERTGGSVSTLTIQRTQQEDSAVYLCASSPAGRISEQYFGPGTRLTVT.

The chain joins TRBV20-1 to TRBJ2-3; no reliable D call. The CDR3 is 10 residues long. Trimming removed 5 bases at V and 5 bases at J, with 5 bases between. The germline CDR1 and CDR2 sequences are DFQATT and SNEGSKA (reference sequence). The CDR3 DNA reads TGCAGTGCTGTTGGAGATACGCAGTATTTT. It yields the protein CSAVGDTQYF.

There are many counts of this clonotype. The genes are TRBV5-1 and TRBJ2-3; TRBD1 might be the D (5 bases). The germline V gene encodes CDR1 SGHRS and CDR2 YFSETQ. Trimming removed 0 bases from V and 0 bases from J, with 14 bases in between. The CDR3 has 17 amino acids. The CDR3 DNA follows: TGCGCCAGCAGCTTGGGGGGCCTAAGTGGGAGCACAGATACGCAGTATTTT. It is translated as CASSLGGLSGSTDTQYF.